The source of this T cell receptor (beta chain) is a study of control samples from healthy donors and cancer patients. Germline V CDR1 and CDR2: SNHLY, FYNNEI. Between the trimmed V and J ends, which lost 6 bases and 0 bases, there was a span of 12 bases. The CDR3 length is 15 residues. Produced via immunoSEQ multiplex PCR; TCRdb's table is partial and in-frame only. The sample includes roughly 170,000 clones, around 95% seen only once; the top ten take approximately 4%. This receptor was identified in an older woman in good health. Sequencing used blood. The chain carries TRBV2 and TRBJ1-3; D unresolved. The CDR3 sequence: CASRGPPVSGNTIYF. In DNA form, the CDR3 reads TGTGCCAGCAGAGGTCCGCCAGTCTCTGGAAACACCATATATTTT. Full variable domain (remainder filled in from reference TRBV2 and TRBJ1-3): EPEVTQTPSHQVTQMGQEVILRCVPISNHLYFYWYRQILGQKVEFLVSFYNNEISEKSEIFDDQFSVERPDGSNFTLKIRSTKLEDSAMYFCASRGPPVSGNTIYFGEGSWLTVV.